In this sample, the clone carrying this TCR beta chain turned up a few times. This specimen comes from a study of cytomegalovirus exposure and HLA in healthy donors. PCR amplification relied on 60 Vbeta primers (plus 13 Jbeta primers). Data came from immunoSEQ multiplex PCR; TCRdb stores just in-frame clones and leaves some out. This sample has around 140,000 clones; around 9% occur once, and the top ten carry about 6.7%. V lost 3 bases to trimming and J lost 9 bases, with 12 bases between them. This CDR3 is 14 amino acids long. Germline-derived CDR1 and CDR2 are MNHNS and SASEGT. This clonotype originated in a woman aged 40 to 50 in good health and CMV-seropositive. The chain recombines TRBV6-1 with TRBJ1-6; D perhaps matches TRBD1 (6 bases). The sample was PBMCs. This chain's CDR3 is CASSENRVLSPLHF. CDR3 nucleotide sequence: TGTGCCAGCAGTGAGAACAGGGTCCTTTCACCCCTCCACTTT.